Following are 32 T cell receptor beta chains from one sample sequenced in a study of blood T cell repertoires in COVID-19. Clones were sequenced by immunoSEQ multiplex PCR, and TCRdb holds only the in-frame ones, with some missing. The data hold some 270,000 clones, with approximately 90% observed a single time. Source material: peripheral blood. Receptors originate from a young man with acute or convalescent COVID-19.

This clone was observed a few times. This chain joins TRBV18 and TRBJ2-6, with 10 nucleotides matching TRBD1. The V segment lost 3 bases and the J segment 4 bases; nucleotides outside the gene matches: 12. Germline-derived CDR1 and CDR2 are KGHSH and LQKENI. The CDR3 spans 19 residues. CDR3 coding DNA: TGTGCCAGCTCACCCCTCCGGGACAGGGGAAGTGGCGGGGCCAACGTCCTGACTTTC. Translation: CASSPLRDRGSGGANVLTF.

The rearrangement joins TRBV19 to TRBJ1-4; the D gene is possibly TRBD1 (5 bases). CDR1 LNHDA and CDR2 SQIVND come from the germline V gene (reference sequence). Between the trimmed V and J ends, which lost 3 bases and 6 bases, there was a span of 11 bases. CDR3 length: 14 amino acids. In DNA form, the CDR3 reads TGTGCCAGTAGTATTCAGGGATCCGATGAAAAACTGTTTTTT. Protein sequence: CASSIQGSDEKLFF. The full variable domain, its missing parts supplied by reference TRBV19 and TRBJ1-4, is DGGITQSPKYLFRKEGQNVTLSCEQNLNHDAMYWYRQDPGQGLRLIYYSQIVNDFQKGDIAEGYSVSREKKESFPLTVTSAQKNPTAFYLCASSIQGSDEKLFFGSGTQLSVL.

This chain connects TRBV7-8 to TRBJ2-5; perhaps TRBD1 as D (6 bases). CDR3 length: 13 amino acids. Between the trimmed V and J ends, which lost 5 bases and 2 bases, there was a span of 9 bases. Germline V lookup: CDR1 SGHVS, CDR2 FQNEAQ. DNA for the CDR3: TGTGCCAGCAGCCGGACAGTTCAAGAGACCCAGTACTTC. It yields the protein CASSRTVQETQYF.

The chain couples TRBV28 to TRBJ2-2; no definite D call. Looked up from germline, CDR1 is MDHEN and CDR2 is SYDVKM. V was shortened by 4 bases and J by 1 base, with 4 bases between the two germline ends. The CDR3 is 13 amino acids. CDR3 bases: TGTGCCAGCAGTTCTTGGAACACCGGGGAGCTGTTTTTT. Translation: CASSSWNTGELFF.

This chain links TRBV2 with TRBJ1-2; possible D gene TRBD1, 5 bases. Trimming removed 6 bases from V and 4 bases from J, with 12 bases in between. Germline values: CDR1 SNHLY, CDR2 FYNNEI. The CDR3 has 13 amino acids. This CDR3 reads CASRAQAFYGYTF. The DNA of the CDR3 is TGTGCCAGCAGAGCACAGGCGTTCTATGGCTACACCTTC.

CDR3: CASSGEQGAVYGYTF. The CDR3 DNA is TGCGCCAGCAGCGGGGAGCAGGGGGCGGTCTATGGCTACACCTTC. The gene calls are TRBV5-1 and TRBJ1-2, with TRBD1 matching 8 bases. Per the germline V gene, CDR1 is SGHRS and CDR2 is YFSETQ. Germline trimming cut 4 bases from V and 4 bases from J; bases unmatched to any gene: 9. There are 15 residues in the CDR3.

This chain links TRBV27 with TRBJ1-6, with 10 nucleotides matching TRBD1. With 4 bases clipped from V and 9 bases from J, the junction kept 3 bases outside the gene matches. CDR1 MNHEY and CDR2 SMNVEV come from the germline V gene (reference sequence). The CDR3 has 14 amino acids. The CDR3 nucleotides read TGTGCCAGCAGTTCGGGACAGGGGTTTTCACCCCTCCACTTT. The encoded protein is CASSSGQGFSPLHF.

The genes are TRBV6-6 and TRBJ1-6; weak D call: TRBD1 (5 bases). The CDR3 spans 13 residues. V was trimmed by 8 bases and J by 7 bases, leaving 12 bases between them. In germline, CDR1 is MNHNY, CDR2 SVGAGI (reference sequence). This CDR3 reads CASVGRENSPLHF. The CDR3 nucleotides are TGTGCCAGCGTCGGCAGGGAAAATTCACCCCTCCACTTT.

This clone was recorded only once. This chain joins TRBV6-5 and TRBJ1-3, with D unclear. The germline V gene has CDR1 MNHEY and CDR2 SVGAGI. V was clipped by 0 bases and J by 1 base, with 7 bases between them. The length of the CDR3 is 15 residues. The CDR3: CASSYSGGSGNTIYF. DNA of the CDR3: TGTGCCAGCAGTTACTCCGGAGGGTCTGGAAACACCATATATTTT.

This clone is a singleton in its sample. The CDR3 region has the DNA TGTGCCAGCAGTCCCCAGGGGACTAGGAGAACCGGGGAGCTGTTTTTT. This sequence encodes CASSPQGTRRTGELFF. J is TRBJ2-2 and V is TRBV27; TRBD2 aligns across 8 bases. V lost 5 bases to trimming and J lost 5 bases; unmatched junction nucleotides: 10. CDR1 MNHEY and CDR2 SMNVEV come from the germline V gene (reference sequence). CDR3 length equals 16 residues.

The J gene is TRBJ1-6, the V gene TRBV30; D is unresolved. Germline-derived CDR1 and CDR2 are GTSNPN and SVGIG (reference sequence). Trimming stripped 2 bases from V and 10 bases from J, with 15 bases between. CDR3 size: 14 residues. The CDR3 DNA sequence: TGTGCCTGGAGTCTCTCTTTTCGGGGATCACCCCTCCACTTT. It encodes CAWSLSFRGSPLHF.

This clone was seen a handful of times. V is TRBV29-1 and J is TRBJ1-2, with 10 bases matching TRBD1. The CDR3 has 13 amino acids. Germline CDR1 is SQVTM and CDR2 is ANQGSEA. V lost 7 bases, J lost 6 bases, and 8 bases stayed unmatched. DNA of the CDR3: TGCAGCGCCCTAGACAGGGGGCAGAATGGCTACACCTTC. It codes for CSALDRGQNGYTF.

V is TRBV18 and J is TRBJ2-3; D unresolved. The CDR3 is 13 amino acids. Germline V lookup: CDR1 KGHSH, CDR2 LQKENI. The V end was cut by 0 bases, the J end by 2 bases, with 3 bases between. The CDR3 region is CASSPPNTDTQYF. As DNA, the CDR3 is TGTGCCAGCTCACCACCTAACACAGATACGCAGTATTTT.

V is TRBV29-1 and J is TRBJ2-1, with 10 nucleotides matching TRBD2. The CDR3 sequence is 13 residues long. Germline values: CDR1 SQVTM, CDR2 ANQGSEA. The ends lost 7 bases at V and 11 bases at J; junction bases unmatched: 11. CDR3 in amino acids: CSGRLAGGYKQFF. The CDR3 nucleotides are TGCAGCGGGAGATTAGCGGGGGGATATAAGCAGTTCTTC.

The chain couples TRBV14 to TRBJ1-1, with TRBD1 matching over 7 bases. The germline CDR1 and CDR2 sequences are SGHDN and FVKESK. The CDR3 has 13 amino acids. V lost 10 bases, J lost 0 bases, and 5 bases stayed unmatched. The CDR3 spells CATKQGMNTEAFF. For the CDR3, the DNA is TGTGCCACCAAACAGGGGATGAACACTGAAGCTTTCTTT.

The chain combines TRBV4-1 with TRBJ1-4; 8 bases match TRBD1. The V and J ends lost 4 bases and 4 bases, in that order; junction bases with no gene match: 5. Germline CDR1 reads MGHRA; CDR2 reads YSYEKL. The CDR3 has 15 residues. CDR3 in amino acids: CASSLSDRVNEKLFF. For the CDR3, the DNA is TGCGCCAGCAGCCTATCGGACAGGGTTAATGAAAAACTGTTTTTT.

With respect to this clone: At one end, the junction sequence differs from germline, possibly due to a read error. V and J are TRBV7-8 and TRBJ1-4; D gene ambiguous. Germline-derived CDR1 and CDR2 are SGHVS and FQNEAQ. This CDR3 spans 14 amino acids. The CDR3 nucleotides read TGTGCCAGCAACTTAGTACAGCGGGCAGAAAAACTGTTTTTT. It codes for CASNLVQRAEKLFF. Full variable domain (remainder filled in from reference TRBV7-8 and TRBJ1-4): GAGVSQSPRYKVAKRGQDVALRCDPISGHVSLFWYQQALGQGPEFLTYFQNEAQLDKSGLPSDRFFAERPEGSVSTLKIQRTQQEDSAVYLCASNLVQRAEKLFFGSGTQLSVL.

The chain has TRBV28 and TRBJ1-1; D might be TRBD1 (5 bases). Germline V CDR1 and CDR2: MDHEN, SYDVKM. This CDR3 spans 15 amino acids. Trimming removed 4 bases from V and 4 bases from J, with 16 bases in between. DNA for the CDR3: TGTGCCAGCAGTTCCCCCGCCGGGGGGAGCACTGAAGCTTTCTTT. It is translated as CASSSPAGGSTEAFF.

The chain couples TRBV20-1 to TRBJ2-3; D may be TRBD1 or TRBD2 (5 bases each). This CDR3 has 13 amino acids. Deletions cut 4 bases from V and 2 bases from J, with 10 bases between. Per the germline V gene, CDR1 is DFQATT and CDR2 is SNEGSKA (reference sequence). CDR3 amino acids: CSANEGLTDTQYF. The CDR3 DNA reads TGCAGTGCTAATGAGGGGCTCACAGATACGCAGTATTTT.

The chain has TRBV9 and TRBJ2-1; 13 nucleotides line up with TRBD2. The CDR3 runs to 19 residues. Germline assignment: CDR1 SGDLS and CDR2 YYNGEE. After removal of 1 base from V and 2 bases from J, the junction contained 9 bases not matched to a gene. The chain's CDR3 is CASSVTPGTSGATYNEQFF. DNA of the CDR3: TGTGCCAGCAGCGTAACCCCGGGGACTAGCGGGGCCACCTACAATGAGCAGTTCTTC.

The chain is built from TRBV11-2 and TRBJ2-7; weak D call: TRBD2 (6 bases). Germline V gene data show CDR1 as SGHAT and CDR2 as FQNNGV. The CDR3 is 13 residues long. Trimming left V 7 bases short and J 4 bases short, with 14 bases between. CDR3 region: CASTLGLHYEQYF. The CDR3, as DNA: TGTGCCAGCACCCTGGGACTTCATTACGAGCAGTACTTC.

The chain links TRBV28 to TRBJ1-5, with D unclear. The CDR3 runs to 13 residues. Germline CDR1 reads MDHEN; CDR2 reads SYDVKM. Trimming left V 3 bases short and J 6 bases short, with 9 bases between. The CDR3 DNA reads TGTGCCAGCAGTTTCTTTACGGGTCAGCCCCAGCATTTT. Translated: CASSFFTGQPQHF.

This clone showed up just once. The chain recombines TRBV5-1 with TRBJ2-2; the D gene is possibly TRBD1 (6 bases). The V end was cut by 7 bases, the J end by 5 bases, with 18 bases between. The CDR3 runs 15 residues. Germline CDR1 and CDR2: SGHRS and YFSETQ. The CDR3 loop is CASQRTVLGTGELFF. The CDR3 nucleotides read TGCGCCAGCCAACGGACAGTCCTCGGGACCGGGGAGCTGTTTTTT.

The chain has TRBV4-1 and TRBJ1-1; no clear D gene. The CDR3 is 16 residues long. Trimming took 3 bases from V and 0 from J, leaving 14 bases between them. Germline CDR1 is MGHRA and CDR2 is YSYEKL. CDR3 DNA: TGCGCCAGCAGCCACGGATCGGGGTACCTGAACACTGAAGCTTTCTTT. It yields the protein CASSHGSGYLNTEAFF.

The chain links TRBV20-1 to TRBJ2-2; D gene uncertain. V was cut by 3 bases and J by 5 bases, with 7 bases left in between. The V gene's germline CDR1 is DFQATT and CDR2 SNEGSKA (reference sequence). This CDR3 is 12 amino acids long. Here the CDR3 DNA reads TGCAGTGCTAGTAGTCGGACCGGGGAGCTGTTTTTT. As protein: CSASSRTGELFF.

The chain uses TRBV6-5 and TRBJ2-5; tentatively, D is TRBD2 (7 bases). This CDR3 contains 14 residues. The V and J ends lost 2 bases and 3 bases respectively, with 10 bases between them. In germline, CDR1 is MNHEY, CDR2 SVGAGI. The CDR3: CASSYGRGKETQYF. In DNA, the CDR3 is TGTGCCAGCAGTTACGGGAGGGGGAAAGAGACCCAGTACTTC.

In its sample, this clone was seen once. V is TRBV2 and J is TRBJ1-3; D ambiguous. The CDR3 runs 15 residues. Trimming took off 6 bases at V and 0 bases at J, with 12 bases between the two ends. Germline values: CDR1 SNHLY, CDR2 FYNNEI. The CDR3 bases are TGTGCCAGCAGCGCACAGTCCGTCTCTGGAAACACCATATATTTT. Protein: CASSAQSVSGNTIYF. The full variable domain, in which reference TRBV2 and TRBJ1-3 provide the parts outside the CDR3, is EPEVTQTPSHQVTQMGQEVILRCVPISNHLYFYWYRQILGQKVEFLVSFYNNEISEKSEIFDDQFSVERPDGSNFTLKIRSTKLEDSAMYFCASSAQSVSGNTIYFGEGSWLTVV.

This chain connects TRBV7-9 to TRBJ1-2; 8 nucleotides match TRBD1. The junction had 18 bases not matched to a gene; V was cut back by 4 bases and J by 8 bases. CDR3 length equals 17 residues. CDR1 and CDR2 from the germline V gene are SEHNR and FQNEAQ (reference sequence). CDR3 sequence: CASSYTVLGQGSGGYTF. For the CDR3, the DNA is TGTGCCAGCAGCTACACTGTTTTAGGACAGGGTAGCGGAGGCTACACCTTC.

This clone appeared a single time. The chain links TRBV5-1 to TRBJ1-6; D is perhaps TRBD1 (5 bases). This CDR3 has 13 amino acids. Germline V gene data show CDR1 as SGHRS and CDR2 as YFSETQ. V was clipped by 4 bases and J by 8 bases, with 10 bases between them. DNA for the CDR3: TGCGCCAGCAGCCTGGGCAGGGATTCACCCCTCCACTTT. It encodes CASSLGRDSPLHF. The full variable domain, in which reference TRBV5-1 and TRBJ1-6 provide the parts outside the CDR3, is KAGVTQTPRYLIKTRGQQVTLSCSPISGHRSVSWYQQTPGQGLQFLFEYFSETQRNKGNFPGRFSGRQFSNSRSEMNVSTLELGDSALYLCASSLGRDSPLHFGNGTRLTVT.

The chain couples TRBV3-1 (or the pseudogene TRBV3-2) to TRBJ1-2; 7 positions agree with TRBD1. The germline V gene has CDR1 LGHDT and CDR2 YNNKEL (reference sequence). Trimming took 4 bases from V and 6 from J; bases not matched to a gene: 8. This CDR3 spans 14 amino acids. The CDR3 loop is CASSPTGTADGYTF. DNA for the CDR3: TGTGCCAGCAGCCCGACCGGGACAGCAGATGGCTACACCTTC.

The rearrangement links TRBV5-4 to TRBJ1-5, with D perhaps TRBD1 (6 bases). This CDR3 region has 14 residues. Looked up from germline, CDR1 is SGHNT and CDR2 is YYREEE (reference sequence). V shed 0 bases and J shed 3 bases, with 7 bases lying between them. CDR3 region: CASSLDRDNQPQHF. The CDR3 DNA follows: TGTGCCAGCAGCTTGGACAGGGACAATCAGCCCCAGCATTTT.

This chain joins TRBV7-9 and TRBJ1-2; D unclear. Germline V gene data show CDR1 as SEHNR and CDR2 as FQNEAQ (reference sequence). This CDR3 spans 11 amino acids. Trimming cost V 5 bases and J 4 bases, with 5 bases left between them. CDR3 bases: TGTGCCAGCAGCCCAATCTATGGCTACACCTTC. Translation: CASSPIYGYTF.